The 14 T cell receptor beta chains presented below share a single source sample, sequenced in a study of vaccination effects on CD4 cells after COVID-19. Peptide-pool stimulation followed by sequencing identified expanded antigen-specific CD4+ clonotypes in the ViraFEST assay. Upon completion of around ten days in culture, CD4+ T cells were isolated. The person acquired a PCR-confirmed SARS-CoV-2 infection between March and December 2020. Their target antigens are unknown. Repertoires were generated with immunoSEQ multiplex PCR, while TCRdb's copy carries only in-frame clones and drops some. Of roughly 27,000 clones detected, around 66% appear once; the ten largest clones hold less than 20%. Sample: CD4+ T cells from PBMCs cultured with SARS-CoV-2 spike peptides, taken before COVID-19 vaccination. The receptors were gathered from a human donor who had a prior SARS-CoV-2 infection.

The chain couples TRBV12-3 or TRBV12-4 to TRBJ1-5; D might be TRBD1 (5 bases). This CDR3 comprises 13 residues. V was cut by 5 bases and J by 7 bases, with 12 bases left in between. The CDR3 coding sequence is TGTGCCAGCAGTCCCGGGGCAGGACAGCCCCAGCATTTT. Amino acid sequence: CASSPGAGQPQHF.

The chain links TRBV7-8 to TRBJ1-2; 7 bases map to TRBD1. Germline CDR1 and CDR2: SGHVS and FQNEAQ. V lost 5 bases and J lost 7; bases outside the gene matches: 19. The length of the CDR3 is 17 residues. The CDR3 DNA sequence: TGTGCCAGCAGCCCCAGGACAGGAGAGATCATAGGGGGTGGCTACACCTTC. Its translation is CASSPRTGEIIGGGYTF.

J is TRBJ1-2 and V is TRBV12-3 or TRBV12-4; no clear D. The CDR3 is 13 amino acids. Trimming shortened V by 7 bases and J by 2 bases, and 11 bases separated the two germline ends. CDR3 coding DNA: TGTGCCAGCACCTTGGCGGCGAACTATGGCTACACCTTC. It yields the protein CASTLAANYGYTF.

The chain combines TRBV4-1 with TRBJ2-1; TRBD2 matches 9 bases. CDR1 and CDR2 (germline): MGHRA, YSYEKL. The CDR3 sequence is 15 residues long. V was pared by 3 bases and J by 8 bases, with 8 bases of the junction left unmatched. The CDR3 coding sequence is TGCGCCAGCAGCCAGATAGCGGGAGCCGTGGATGAGCAGTTCTTC. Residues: CASSQIAGAVDEQFF.

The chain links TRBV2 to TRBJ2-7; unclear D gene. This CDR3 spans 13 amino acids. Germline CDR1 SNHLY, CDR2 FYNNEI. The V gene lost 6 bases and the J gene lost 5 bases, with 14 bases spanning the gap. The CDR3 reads CASSTWAFDEQYF. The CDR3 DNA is TGTGCCAGCAGCACCTGGGCCTTTGACGAGCAGTACTTC.

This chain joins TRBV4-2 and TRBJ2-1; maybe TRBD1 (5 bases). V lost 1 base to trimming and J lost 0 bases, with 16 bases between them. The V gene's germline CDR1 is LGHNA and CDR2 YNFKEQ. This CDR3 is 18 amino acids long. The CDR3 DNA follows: TGTGCCAGCAGCCAAGCGTCTTGGGGCAGAAGCTCCTACAATGAGCAGTTCTTC. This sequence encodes CASSQASWGRSSYNEQFF.

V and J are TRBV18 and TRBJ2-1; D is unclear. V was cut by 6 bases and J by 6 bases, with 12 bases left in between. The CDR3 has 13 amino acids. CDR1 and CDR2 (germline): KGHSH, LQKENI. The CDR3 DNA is TGTGCCAGCTCCCCCTACTCCCCCAATGAGCAGTTCTTC. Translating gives CASSPYSPNEQFF.

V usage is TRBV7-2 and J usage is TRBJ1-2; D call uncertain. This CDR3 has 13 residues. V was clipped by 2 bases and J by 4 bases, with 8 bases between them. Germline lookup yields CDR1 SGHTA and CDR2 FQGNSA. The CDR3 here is CASSLRTGYGYTF. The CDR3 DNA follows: TGTGCCAGCAGCTTACGGACCGGCTATGGCTACACCTTC.

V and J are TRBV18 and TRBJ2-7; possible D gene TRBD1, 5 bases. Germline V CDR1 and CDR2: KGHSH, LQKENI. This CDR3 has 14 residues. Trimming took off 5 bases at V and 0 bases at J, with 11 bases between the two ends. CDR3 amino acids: CASSLTRDSYEQYF. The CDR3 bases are TGTGCCAGCTCATTGACCAGGGACTCCTACGAGCAGTACTTC.

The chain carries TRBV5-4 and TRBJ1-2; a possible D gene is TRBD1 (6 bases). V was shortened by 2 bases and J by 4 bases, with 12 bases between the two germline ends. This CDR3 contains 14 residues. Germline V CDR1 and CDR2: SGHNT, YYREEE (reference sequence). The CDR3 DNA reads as TGTGCCAGCAGCTTTCTGGACAGCATCTATGGCTACACCTTC. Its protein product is CASSFLDSIYGYTF.

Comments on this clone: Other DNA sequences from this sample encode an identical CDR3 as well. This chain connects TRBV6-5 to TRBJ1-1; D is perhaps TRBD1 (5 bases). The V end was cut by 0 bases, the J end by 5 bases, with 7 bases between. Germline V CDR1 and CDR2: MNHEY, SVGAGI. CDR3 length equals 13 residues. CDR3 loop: CASSYSGGTEAFF. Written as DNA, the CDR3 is TGTGCCAGCAGTTACTCTGGGGGGACTGAAGCTTTCTTT.

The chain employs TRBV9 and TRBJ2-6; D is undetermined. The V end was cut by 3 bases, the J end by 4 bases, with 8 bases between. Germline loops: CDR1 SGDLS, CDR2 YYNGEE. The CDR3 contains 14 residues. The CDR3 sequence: CASSAPSGANVLTF. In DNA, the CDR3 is TGTGCCAGCAGCGCTCCCTCCGGGGCCAACGTCCTGACTTTC.

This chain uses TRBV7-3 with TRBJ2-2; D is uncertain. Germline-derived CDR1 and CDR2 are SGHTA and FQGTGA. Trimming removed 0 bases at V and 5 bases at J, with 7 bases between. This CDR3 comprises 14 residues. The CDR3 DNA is TGTGCCAGCAGCTTAACCCCTCAGACCGGGGAGCTGTTTTTT. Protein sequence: CASSLTPQTGELFF.

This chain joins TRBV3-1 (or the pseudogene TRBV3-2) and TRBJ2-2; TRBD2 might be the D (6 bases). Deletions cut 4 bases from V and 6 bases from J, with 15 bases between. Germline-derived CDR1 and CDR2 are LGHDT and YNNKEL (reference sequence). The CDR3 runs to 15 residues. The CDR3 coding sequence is TGTGCCAGCAGCCCCCGGGACCGCGGGGCCGGGGAGCTGTTTTTT. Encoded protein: CASSPRDRGAGELFF.